A single sample gave rise to the 18 T cell receptor beta chains below, sequenced in a study of T cells after yellow fever vaccination. TCRdb analysed the 5' RACE reads with MiXCR anew, one entry per CDR3 protein. This sample has a few hundred thousand distinct CDR3 sequences; 13% occur once, and the top ten carry around 0.55%. This specimen was CD4+ T cells sorted from PBMCs, taken 45 days after the yellow fever booster vaccination. All receptors come from a man younger than 45 who received the YFV17D yellow fever vaccine.

This clonotype was picked up a small number of times. The J gene is TRBJ2-5, the V gene TRBV20-1, with D perhaps TRBD1 (5 bases). Germline-derived CDR1 and CDR2 are DFQATT and SNEGSKA (reference sequence). CDR3 length: 14 amino acids. Between the trimmed V and J ends, which lost 0 bases and 5 bases, there was a span of 13 bases. The CDR3 coding sequence is TGCAGTGCTAGAGAGGACAAGGCAGTTGAGACCCAGTACTTC. Its translation: CSAREDKAVETQYF.

This clonotype was observed many times. The gene calls are TRBV29-1 and TRBJ2-7; D gene ambiguous. The germline V gene encodes CDR1 SQVTM and CDR2 ANQGSEA. This CDR3 spans 14 amino acids. V shed 4 bases and J shed 0 bases, with 13 bases lying between them. The CDR3 DNA reads TGCAGCGTTGGAGAGTTCCCGAGCTCCTACGAGCAGTACTTC. Protein sequence: CSVGEFPSSYEQYF.

In this sample, this clonotype turned up a few times. This sequence joins TRBV28 and TRBJ1-4; D is possibly TRBD1 (5 bases). V dropped 10 bases and J dropped 7 bases, with 16 bases sitting between them. This CDR3 comprises 13 residues. The V gene's germline CDR1 is MDHEN and CDR2 SYDVKM. CDR3 nucleotides: TGTGCCATCCAGGGAGCCGCAAGTGAAAAACTGTTTTTT. Its translation is CAIQGAASEKLFF.

This clonotype appeared many times. The chain uses TRBV28 and TRBJ2-1, with D maybe TRBD1 (6 bases). Germline assignment: CDR1 MDHEN and CDR2 SYDVKM. V lost 2 bases to trimming and J lost 6 bases, with 11 bases between them. This CDR3 is 14 amino acids long. This chain's CDR3 is CASSLLQGGNEQFF. CDR3 coding DNA: TGTGCCAGCAGTTTACTACAGGGCGGCAATGAGCAGTTCTTC.

The V call is TRBV24-1, the J call TRBJ2-7; the D gene is possibly TRBD2 (5 bases). The CDR3 spans 15 residues. The V end was cut by 2 bases, the J end by 2 bases, with 12 bases between. Per germline, CDR1 KGHDR and CDR2 SFDVKD. CDR3 coding DNA: TGTGCCACCAGTGATTCGGCGGGTACCCCCTACGAGCAGTACTTC. Translating gives CATSDSAGTPYEQYF.

The J gene is TRBJ2-7, the V gene TRBV12-3 or TRBV12-4; D not resolved. Trimming removed 8 bases from V and 2 bases from J, with 10 bases in between. This CDR3 region has 12 residues. The CDR3 coding sequence is TGTGCCAGCGGTTGGGCAACCTACGAGCAGTACTTC. Its translation: CASGWATYEQYF.

This clonotype was detected only a few times. This sequence joins TRBV29-1 and TRBJ2-7, with D tentatively TRBD2 (7 bases). The germline V gene encodes CDR1 SQVTM and CDR2 ANQGSEA. Trimming stripped 6 bases from V and 6 bases from J, with 21 bases between. This CDR3 is built from 14 residues. The CDR3, as DNA: TGCAGCGTGAGTGTTGGGGGGGCTCCCCTCGAGCAGTACTTC. Its translation: CSVSVGGAPLEQYF.

The rearrangement uses TRBV20-1 and TRBJ1-1, with D hard to call. CDR1 and CDR2 from the germline V gene are DFQATT and SNEGSKA (reference sequence). The CDR3 has 14 amino acids. The V end lost 2 bases, the J end lost 0 bases, and 10 bases lay between the germline ends. The DNA of the CDR3 is TGCAGTGCTAGACGGCAGCCCATGAACACTGAAGCTTTCTTT. Protein sequence: CSARRQPMNTEAFF.

The chain employs TRBV20-1 and TRBJ2-1, with 10 bases matching TRBD2. Per germline, CDR1 DFQATT and CDR2 SNEGSKA (reference sequence). This CDR3 comprises 15 residues. V was clipped by 0 bases and J by 7 bases; unmatched bases: 6. The CDR3 is CSARDGTSVRNEQFF. CDR3 in DNA: TGCAGTGCTAGAGATGGGACTAGCGTGAGGAATGAGCAGTTCTTC.

This clonotype was detected a few times. The rearrangement joins TRBV7-2 to TRBJ2-6; tentative D call: TRBD1 (5 bases). CDR1 is SGHTA and CDR2 is FQGNSA in the germline V gene. The CDR3 is made up of 17 amino acids. V was clipped by 11 bases and J by 2 bases, with 22 bases between them. The CDR3 sequence: CAVPTGRAMTGANVLTF. The CDR3 DNA follows: TGTGCCGTACCCACGGGCAGGGCTATGACTGGGGCCAACGTCCTGACTTTC.

The chain couples TRBV24-1 to TRBJ2-3, with D hard to call. Germline CDR1 is KGHDR and CDR2 is SFDVKD. The CDR3 is made up of 13 amino acids. V was pared by 4 bases and J by 1 base, with 5 bases between. The CDR3 DNA sequence: TGTGCCACCAGTGAGCGGCGCACAGATACGCAGTATTTT. It encodes CATSERRTDTQYF.

This clonotype came up a few times. The rearrangement links TRBV9 to TRBJ2-1, with TRBD2 as a possible D gene (6 bases). The CDR3 is made up of 14 amino acids. Between the trimmed V and J ends, which lost 3 bases and 6 bases, there was a span of 13 bases. Germline loops: CDR1 SGDLS, CDR2 YYNGEE. CDR3 amino acids: CASSAGLTSNEQFF. The CDR3 DNA reads TGTGCCAGCAGCGCAGGACTAACTAGCAATGAGCAGTTCTTC.

This clonotype came up a few times. The chain recombines TRBV12-3 or TRBV12-4 with TRBJ2-1, with TRBD1 matching 11 bases. After removal of 2 bases from V and 7 bases from J, the junction contained 1 base not matched to a gene. The CDR3 loop spans 14 amino acids. The CDR3 is CASSLRDRGNEQFF. CDR3 sequence (DNA): TGTGCCAGCAGTTTAAGGGACAGGGGGAATGAGCAGTTCTTC.

This chain connects TRBV21-1 to TRBJ2-5; the table's TRBD1 call for D was not verified on the DNA. TRBV21-1 is noted as a pseudogene. The CDR3 spans 13 residues. This CDR3 reads CAISTGAVETQYF. The CDR3 nucleotides are TGTGCCATTTCGACAGGGGCTGTTGAGACCCAGTACTTC.

The rearrangement uses TRBV7-2 and TRBJ2-3, with D unclear. The CDR3 is 15 amino acids. Germline CDR1 is SGHTA and CDR2 is FQGNSA. V shed 1 base and J shed 4 bases, with 12 bases lying between them. CDR3: CASSLDSFISDTQYF. The CDR3 bases are TGTGCCAGCAGCTTAGATAGTTTTATATCAGATACGCAGTATTTT.

This clonotype showed up just a few times. CDR3 in amino acids: CASSLTGGSVNEQFF. The CDR3 nucleotides are TGCGCCAGCAGCTTGACGGGAGGGTCGGTCAATGAGCAGTTCTTC. The chain links TRBV5-1 to TRBJ2-1; 8 bases are shared with TRBD2. Per the germline V gene, CDR1 is SGHRS and CDR2 is YFSETQ. The ends lost 1 base at V and 6 bases at J; junction bases unmatched: 6. This CDR3 comprises 15 residues.

This clonotype was seen ten or more times. This rearrangement joins TRBV12-3 or TRBV12-4 to TRBJ2-1; 11 bases match TRBD2. This CDR3 has 14 residues. V gave up 5 bases and J gave up 8 bases; unmatched junction bases: 5. The CDR3: CASSPSGRNYEQFF. The CDR3 nucleotides read TGTGCCAGCAGTCCTAGCGGGAGGAACTATGAGCAGTTCTTC.

This clonotype was counted a few times. The chain combines TRBV20-1 with TRBJ2-7, with D tentatively TRBD1 or TRBD2 (5 bases each). The ends were cut back, 7 bases at V and 2 bases at J, with 18 bases in the middle. The CDR3 is made up of 14 amino acids. The germline V gene encodes CDR1 DFQATT and CDR2 SNEGSKA (reference sequence). CDR3 in amino acids: CSVVPGTHTYEQYF. CDR3 nucleotide sequence: TGCAGTGTCGTCCCCGGGACCCATACCTACGAGCAGTACTTC.